What follows are 5 T cell receptor beta chains derived from one specimen sequenced in a study of CD8+ T cells in alopecia areata. TCR sequencing used cDNA made by reverse transcription of extracted RNA. Method: immunoSEQ multiplex PCR; TCRdb's copy keeps in-frame clones and lacks some. The table has about 220,000 clones, around 57% seen once. The treatment was: oral pan-JAK inhibitor, 5-10 mg twice daily. The specimen was CD4+ T cells sorted from blood, collected at week 4, from a patient treated with tofacitinib. The receptors derive from a human donor with alopecia areata.

The chain recombines TRBV2 with TRBJ2-5; possible D gene TRBD2, 6 bases. CDR3 length: 12 residues. The V end was cut by 8 bases, the J end by 4 bases, with 11 bases between. CDR1 is SNHLY and CDR2 is FYNNEI in the germline V gene. CDR3 in DNA: TGTGCCAGCGGCTTCGGGGGAGAGACCCAGTACTTC. It codes for CASGFGGETQYF.

The chain employs TRBV7-2 and TRBJ2-3; D might be TRBD2 (5 bases). Germline CDR1 reads SGHTA; CDR2 reads FQGNSA. The V and J ends lost 3 bases and 6 bases respectively, with 16 bases between them. The CDR3 sequence is 15 residues long. CDR3 in amino acids: CASSLDSLASDTQYF. In nucleotides, the CDR3 is TGTGCCAGCAGCTTGGACTCACTTGCCAGCGATACGCAGTATTTT.

V usage is TRBV25-1 and J usage is TRBJ1-6; D unresolved. Germline CDR1 is MGHDK and CDR2 is SYGVNS. The CDR3 runs 13 residues. V was trimmed by 4 bases and J by 7 bases, leaving 8 bases between them. CDR3 sequence reads: CASSAQLNSPLHF. The CDR3 coding sequence is TGTGCCAGCAGTGCCCAACTGAATTCACCCCTCCACTTT.

The chain carries TRBV9 and TRBJ1-1; 7 bases are a match to TRBD1. Trimming removed 3 bases from V and 0 bases from J; junction bases left unmatched: 8. The length of the CDR3 is 16 residues. CDR1 and CDR2 (germline): SGDLS, YYNGEE. The CDR3 sequence: CASSATRQGLNTEAFF. The DNA for the CDR3 is TGTGCCAGCAGCGCCACTCGACAGGGCTTGAACACTGAAGCTTTCTTT.

DNA for the CDR3: TGTGCCAGTCATCAGGGGATGGATCAGCCCCAGCATTTT. Protein sequence: CASHQGMDQPQHF. The V and J genes are TRBV6-5 and TRBJ1-5; D is possibly TRBD1 (6 bases). CDR1 and CDR2 from the germline V gene are MNHEY and SVGAGI. Trimming left V 9 bases short and J 5 bases short, with 14 bases between. The CDR3 consists of 13 residues.